These T cell receptor beta chains were read from a single sample in a study of OX40 agonist ivuxolimab in advanced cancers. Assay used: immunoSEQ multiplex PCR; TCRdb lists only in-frame clones, some missing. This table holds approximately 22,000 clones, approximately 90% found once. The specimen was CD4+ or CD8+ T cells sorted from blood, collected in a trial of the OX40 agonist ivuxolimab. All receptors derive from an adult with an advanced solid tumor such as melanoma, head and neck, liver or kidney cancer. The CDR3 runs from the conserved cysteine through the conserved F or W. Fields, in order: J gene, V gene, clone size, D gene, CDR3 protein, CDR3 DNA. D genes are given only for firm matches. The size entry is marked missing in some rows and otherwise reads once, few, many or a size class.

TRBJ2-7 TRBV7-9 - - CASSFGQSYEQYF TGTGCCAGCAGCTTCGGACAGAGCTACGAGCAGTACTTC
TRBJ1-4 TRBV5-5 - - CASSLMTENEKLFF TGTGCCAGCAGCTTGATGACAGAGAATGAAAAACTGTTTTTT
TRBJ2-5 TRBV7-9 - - CATSGLGVETQYF TGTGCCACCTCCGGCCTAGGCGTTGAGACCCAGTACTTC
TRBJ2-1 TRBV7-6 - - CASSLGLKGGEQFF TGTGCCAGCAGCTTAGGTTTAAAGGGAGGTGAGCAGTTCTTC
TRBJ2-1 TRBV6-6 - - CASSYHPAGNEQFF TGTGCCAGCAGTTACCACCCCGCCGGGAATGAGCAGTTCTTC
TRBJ2-1 TRBV4-3 - TRBD2 CASSQDRAGGPYNEQFF TGCGCCAGCAGCCAAGATCGGGCGGGAGGGCCCTACAATGAGCAGTTCTTC
TRBJ2-1 TRBV4-1 - TRBD2 CASSQDSTSGNEQFF TGCGCCAGCAGCCAAGATTCTACTAGCGGAAATGAGCAGTTCTTC
TRBJ2-1 TRBV11-3 - - CALMRGSSIYNEQFF TGTGCCCTGATGAGGGGGAGCTCGATCTACAATGAGCAGTTCTTC
TRBJ1-1 TRBV4-1 - - CASSHEPMNTEAFF TGCGCCAGCAGCCACGAACCCATGAACACTGAAGCTTTCTTT
TRBJ2-7 TRBV7-8 once TRBD2 CASSSGLAGAYEQYF TGTGCCAGCAGCTCCGGACTAGCGGGAGCCTACGAGCAGTACTTC
TRBJ2-1 TRBV30 - - CAWSVFTSSYNEQFF TGTGCCTGGAGTGTATTCACTTCCTCCTACAATGAGCAGTTCTTC
TRBJ2-1 TRBV19 - - CASGYLSSYNEQFF TGTGCCAGTGGATATTTGAGCTCCTACAATGAGCAGTTCTTC
TRBJ2-2 TRBV19 - TRBD1 CATTTGANTGELFF TGTGCCACCACCACAGGGGCAAACACCGGGGAGCTGTTTTTT
TRBJ2-1 TRBV9 - - CASSVVSLYNEQFF TGTGCCAGCAGCGTAGTATCTTTGTACAATGAGCAGTTCTTC
TRBJ2-3 TRBV7-9 - TRBD2 CASSHGLAGGTAF TGTGCCAGCAGCCACGGACTAGCGGGAGGGACCGCCTTT
TRBJ1-2 TRBV7-2 - TRBD1 CASSLTGTGGYTF TGTGCCAGCAGCTTAACGGGGACAGGGGGCTACACCTTC
TRBJ2-7 TRBV27 - - CASSLRLGEKPGHEQYF TGTGCCAGCAGTTTAAGGTTAGGGGAGAAACCCGGCCACGAGCAGTACTTC
TRBJ2-2 TRBV7-9 - TRBD1 CASSQGTGVFDTGELFF TGTGCCAGCAGCCAAGGGACAGGGGTCTTCGACACCGGGGAGCTGTTTTTT
TRBJ2-7 TRBV28 - TRBD1 CASRPTGGGEQYF TGTGCCAGCAGGCCGACAGGGGGGGGCGAGCAGTACTTC
TRBJ2-1 TRBV5-1 - - CASSLETLVEQFF TGCGCCAGCAGCTTGGAAACTCTAGTCGAGCAGTTCTTC
TRBJ2-2 TRBV9 - - CASSVNTGELFF TGTGCCAGCAGCGTGAACACCGGGGAGCTGTTTTTT
TRBJ2-1 TRBV10-3 - - CAISELGGMTYNEQFF TGTGCCATCAGTGAGTTAGGGGGGATGACCTACAATGAGCAGTTCTTC
TRBJ2-7 TRBV5-5 - - CASSQDFSNEQYF TGCGCCAGCAGCCAAGATTTTTCGAACGAGCAGTACTTC
TRBJ1-1 TRBV7-9 - - CASSASLGGGTEAFF TGTGCCAGCAGCGCTAGTCTGGGAGGGGGCACTGAAGCTTTCTTT
TRBJ2-1 TRBV27 - - CASSADSGEQFF TGTGCCAGCAGTGCAGACTCGGGTGAGCAGTTCTTC
TRBJ2-7 TRBV10-1 - - CASSGGTQGPEQYF TGCGCCAGCAGTGGAGGGACCCAAGGTCCCGAGCAGTACTTC
TRBJ2-7 TRBV27 - TRBD1 CASSPGQGRYEQYF TGTGCCAGCAGTCCGGGACAGGGGCGATACGAGCAGTACTTC
TRBJ1-3 TRBV30 - - CAWSVLLRGNTIYF TGTGCCTGGAGTGTACTACTTAGAGGAAACACCATATATTTT